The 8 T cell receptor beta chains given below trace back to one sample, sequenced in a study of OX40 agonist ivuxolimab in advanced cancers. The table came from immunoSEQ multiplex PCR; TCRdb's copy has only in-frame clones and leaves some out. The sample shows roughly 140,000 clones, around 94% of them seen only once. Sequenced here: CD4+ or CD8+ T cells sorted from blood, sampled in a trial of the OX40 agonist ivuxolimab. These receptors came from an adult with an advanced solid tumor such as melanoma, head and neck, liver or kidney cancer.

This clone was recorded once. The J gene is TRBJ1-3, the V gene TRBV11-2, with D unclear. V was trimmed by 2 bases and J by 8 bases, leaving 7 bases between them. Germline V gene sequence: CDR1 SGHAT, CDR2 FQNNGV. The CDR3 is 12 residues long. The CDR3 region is CASSLSWDTIYF. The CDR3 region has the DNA TGTGCCAGCAGCTTAAGTTGGGACACCATATATTTT.

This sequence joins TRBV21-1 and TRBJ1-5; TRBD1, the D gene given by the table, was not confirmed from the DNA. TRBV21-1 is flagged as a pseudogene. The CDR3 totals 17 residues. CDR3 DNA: TGTGCCAGCAGCAAAGCGCTTGGGACAGGGCCGGATCAGCCCCAGCATTTT. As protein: CASSKALGTGPDQPQHF.

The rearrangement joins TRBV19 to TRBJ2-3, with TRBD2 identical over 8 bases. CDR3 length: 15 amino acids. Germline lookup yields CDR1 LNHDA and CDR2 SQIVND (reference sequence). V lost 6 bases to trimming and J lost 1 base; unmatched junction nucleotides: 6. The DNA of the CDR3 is TGTGCCAGTAGCGGGGGGGACTTCCGCACAGATACGCAGTATTTT. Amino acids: CASSGGDFRTDTQYF.

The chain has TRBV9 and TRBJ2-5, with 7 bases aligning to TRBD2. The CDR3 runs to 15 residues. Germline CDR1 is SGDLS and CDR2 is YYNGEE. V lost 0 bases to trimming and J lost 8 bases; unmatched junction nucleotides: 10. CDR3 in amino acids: CASSVGGPSGSTQYF. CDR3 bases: TGTGCCAGCAGCGTAGGGGGCCCTAGCGGAAGTACCCAGTACTTC. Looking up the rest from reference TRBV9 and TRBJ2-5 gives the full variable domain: DSGVTQTPKHLITATGQRVTLRCSPRSGDLSVYWYQQSLDQGLQFLIQYYNGEERAKGNILERFSAQQFPDLHSELNLSSLELGDSALYFCASSVGGPSGSTQYFGPGTRLLVL.

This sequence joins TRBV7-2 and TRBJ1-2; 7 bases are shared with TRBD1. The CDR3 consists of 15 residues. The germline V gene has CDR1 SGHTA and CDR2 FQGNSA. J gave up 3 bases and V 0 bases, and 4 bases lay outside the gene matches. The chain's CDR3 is CASSLATTGYYGYTF. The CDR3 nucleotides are TGTGCCAGCAGCTTAGCTACGACAGGGTACTATGGCTACACCTTC.

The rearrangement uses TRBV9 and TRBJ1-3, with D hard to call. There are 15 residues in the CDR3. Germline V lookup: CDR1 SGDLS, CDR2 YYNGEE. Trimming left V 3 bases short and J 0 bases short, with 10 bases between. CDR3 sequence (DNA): TGTGCCAGCAGCGCAGGTTCCCTCTCTGGAAACACCATATATTTT. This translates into CASSAGSLSGNTIYF.

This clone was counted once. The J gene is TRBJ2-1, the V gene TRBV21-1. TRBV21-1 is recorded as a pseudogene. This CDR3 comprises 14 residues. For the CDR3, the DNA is TGTGCCAGCAGCAGAGGGGGAGGAGACAATGAGCAGTTCTTC. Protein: CASSRGGGDNEQFF.

For the CDR3, the DNA is TGTGCAAGTCGCTTAGGTCTTAAGGACAGGGAGGAAAAACTGTTTTTT. It codes for CASRLGLKDREEKLFF. The chain is built from TRBV12-2 and TRBJ1-4; whether TRBD1, the table's D call, matches the DNA was not checked. TRBV12-2 corresponds to a pseudogene. The CDR3 contains 16 residues.